A single sample gave rise to the 32 T cell receptor beta chains below, sequenced in a study of cytomegalovirus exposure and HLA in healthy donors. 60 Vbeta and 13 Jbeta primers were used in PCR. TCRdb's copy holds only in-frame clones and misses some; the assay was immunoSEQ multiplex PCR. The table records 100,000 to 150,000 clones, less than 90% of them present only once. The sequenced material came from PBMCs. These receptors were collected from a young man in good health and CMV-seropositive.

V usage is TRBV6-6 and J usage is TRBJ1-5; 9 bases line up with TRBD1. The CDR3 is made up of 14 amino acids. The junction had 7 bases not matched to a gene; V was cut back by 7 bases and J by 6 bases. Germline lookup yields CDR1 MNHNY and CDR2 SVGAGI (reference sequence). The CDR3: CASIPGTGSQPQHF. The DNA for the CDR3 is TGTGCCAGCATTCCCGGGACAGGGAGTCAGCCCCAGCATTTT.

This clone has only a few counts. This chain connects TRBV7-6 to TRBJ1-2; a weak D match, TRBD1 (5 bases). This CDR3 is built from 15 residues. In germline, CDR1 is SGHVS, CDR2 FNYEAQ. The V end lost 5 bases, the J end lost 8 bases, and 21 bases lay between the germline ends. The CDR3 region is CASSPVGQGGWGYTF. The CDR3 nucleotides read TGTGCCAGCAGCCCGGTGGGGCAGGGAGGTTGGGGCTACACCTTC.

The chain couples TRBV19 to TRBJ1-5; TRBD1 might be the D (6 bases). Germline V gene lookup returns CDR1 LNHDA and CDR2 SQIVND (reference sequence). The CDR3 runs to 14 residues. The V and J ends lost 7 bases and 6 bases respectively, with 16 bases between them. The CDR3 coding sequence is TGTGCCAGTAAGGGGAGGGGGGGCGTTCAGCCCCAGCATTTT. Its protein is CASKGRGGVQPQHF.

V and J are TRBV18 and TRBJ1-2, with TRBD1 identical over 8 bases. Looked up from germline, CDR1 is KGHSH and CDR2 is LQKENI. The length of the CDR3 is 14 residues. V lost 4 bases to trimming and J lost 6 bases; unmatched junction nucleotides: 7. The CDR3 is CASSLQGAADGYTF. Written as DNA, the CDR3 is TGTGCCAGCTCACTCCAGGGGGCGGCTGATGGCTACACCTTC.

The genes are TRBV5-1 and TRBJ1-6; the match to TRBD1 covers 7 bases. In germline, CDR1 is SGHRS, CDR2 YFSETQ. J was trimmed by 6 bases and V by 3 bases; bases with no gene match: 6. The length of the CDR3 is 15 residues. CDR3 amino acids: CASSSGGQGNSPLHF. For the CDR3, the DNA is TGCGCCAGCAGCTCAGGGGGGCAAGGTAATTCACCCCTCCACTTT.

J is TRBJ1-5 and V is TRBV27; TRBD1 aligns across 9 bases. The CDR3 runs to 17 residues. Germline trimming cut 5 bases from V and 5 bases from J; bases unmatched to any gene: 13. Germline lookup yields CDR1 MNHEY and CDR2 SMNVEV (reference sequence). This CDR3 is CASSPSGTGWRDQPQHF. CDR3 nucleotides: TGTGCCAGCAGTCCCAGCGGGACAGGGTGGAGGGATCAGCCCCAGCATTTT.

The rearrangement uses TRBV4-1 and TRBJ1-1; 7 positions match TRBD1. Germline V gene data show CDR1 as MGHRA and CDR2 as YSYEKL. V shed 2 bases and J 0 bases; nucleotides not matched to a gene: 3. The CDR3 covers 15 residues. CDR3 DNA: TGCGCCAGCAGCCAATGGACAGGCATGAACACTGAAGCTTTCTTT. Translated, it gives CASSQWTGMNTEAFF.

The rearrangement joins TRBV12-5 to TRBJ1-4, with D possibly matching TRBD1 (5 bases). The V gene's germline CDR1 is LGHNT and CDR2 FRNRAP. The CDR3 has 12 amino acids. Trimming removed 6 bases at V and 9 bases at J, with 11 bases between. CDR3 DNA sequence: TGTGCTAGTGGGACGACAGAGAAAAAACTGTTTTTT. Translation: CASGTTEKKLFF.

The chain carries TRBV10-2 and TRBJ2-1, with 10 bases lining up with TRBD2. With 2 bases clipped from V and 0 bases from J, the junction kept 1 base outside the gene matches. The germline V gene has CDR1 WSHSY and CDR2 SAAADI. This CDR3 has 16 amino acids. The CDR3 DNA reads TGCGCCAGCAGTGAGACTAGCGGGGTCTCCTACAATGAGCAGTTCTTC. Protein product: CASSETSGVSYNEQFF.

The V gene is TRBV18, the J gene TRBJ2-1; D perhaps matches TRBD1 (6 bases). V gave up 8 bases and J gave up 4 bases, with 15 bases separating them. This CDR3 is built from 14 residues. Germline values: CDR1 KGHSH, CDR2 LQKENI. CDR3 sequence reads: CASTWTVLYNEQFF. For the CDR3, the DNA is TGTGCCAGCACTTGGACAGTACTTTACAATGAGCAGTTCTTC.

V and J are TRBV7-9 and TRBJ1-4; 9 nucleotides agree with TRBD1. The ends lost 4 bases at V and 6 bases at J; junction bases unmatched: 6. CDR3 length: 15 amino acids. The V gene's germline CDR1 is SEHNR and CDR2 FQNEAQ (reference sequence). As DNA, the CDR3 is TGTGCCAGCAGCTCTCGACAGGGGGATCATGAAAAACTGTTTTTT. Protein sequence: CASSSRQGDHEKLFF. Full variable domain (rest looked up from reference TRBV7-9 and TRBJ1-4): DTGVSQNPRHKITKRGQNVTFRCDPISEHNRLYWYRQTLGQGPEFLTYFQNEAQLEKSRLLSDRFSAERPKGSFSTLEIQRTEQGDSAMYLCASSSRQGDHEKLFFGSGTQLSVL.

The gene calls are TRBV16 and TRBJ2-2, with D perhaps TRBD1 (5 bases). This CDR3 spans 15 amino acids. Per the germline V gene, CDR1 is KGHSY and CDR2 is FQNENV. Trimming removed 0 bases at V and 8 bases at J, with 13 bases between. CDR3 sequence: CASSQSTAVGGELFF. CDR3 DNA: TGTGCCAGCAGCCAATCGACAGCCGTTGGAGGGGAGCTGTTTTTT.

The genes are TRBV2 and TRBJ1-5; no reliable D call. Germline V gene lookup returns CDR1 SNHLY and CDR2 FYNNEI. This CDR3 spans 13 amino acids. V was cut by 5 bases and J by 0 bases, with 5 bases left in between. CDR3 sequence reads: CASSRGSNQPQHF. The DNA of the CDR3 is TGTGCCAGCAGTAGAGGTAGCAATCAGCCCCAGCATTTT. Looking up the rest from reference TRBV2 and TRBJ1-5 gives the full variable domain: EPEVTQTPSHQVTQMGQEVILRCVPISNHLYFYWYRQILGQKVEFLVSFYNNEISEKSEIFDDQFSVERPDGSNFTLKIRSTKLEDSAMYFCASSRGSNQPQHFGDGTRLSIL.

V and J are TRBV12-5 and TRBJ1-3, with D perhaps TRBD1 (5 bases). The CDR3 runs to 16 residues. In germline, CDR1 is LGHNT, CDR2 FRNRAP. The ends were cut back, 8 bases at V and 2 bases at J, with 19 bases in the middle. As DNA, the CDR3 is TGTGCTAGTCTAAAAAAGACAGCCGGGCCTGGAAACACCATATATTTT. It codes for CASLKKTAGPGNTIYF.

This sequence joins TRBV27 and TRBJ2-6; TRBD1 aligns across 7 bases. The junction had 10 bases not matched to a gene; V was cut back by 6 bases and J by 2 bases. The germline CDR1 and CDR2 sequences are MNHEY and SMNVEV (reference sequence). This CDR3 has 17 residues. The CDR3 loop reads CASSPTGVMTGANVLTF. Written as DNA, the CDR3 is TGTGCCAGCAGCCCTACAGGGGTTATGACTGGGGCCAACGTCCTGACTTTC.

The chain couples TRBV6-1 to TRBJ2-3; D gene uncertain. Germline V lookup: CDR1 MNHNS, CDR2 SASEGT. This CDR3 spans 11 amino acids. Trimming cost V 7 bases and J 6 bases, with 8 bases left between them. As DNA, the CDR3 is TGTGCCAGCAACTTGGGCGATACGCAGTATTTT. Translation gives CASNLGDTQYF.

By sample share, this clone is medium-sized. The sample contains more than one DNA sequence encoding this CDR3. This chain uses TRBV10-3 with TRBJ2-3, with 7 bases identical to TRBD1. Germline CDR1 and CDR2: ENHRY and SYGVKD. The CDR3 sequence is 15 residues long. Losses at the gene ends were 4 bases for V and 0 bases for J; bases not matched to a gene: 4. CDR3: CAISVGTASTDTQYF. The DNA for the CDR3 is TGTGCCATCAGTGTAGGGACAGCAAGCACAGATACGCAGTATTTT.

The CDR3 region is CASTPTLGTGGSGANVLTF. CDR3 nucleotides: TGTGCCAGCACCCCTACCCTCGGGACAGGGGGCTCTGGGGCCAACGTCCTGACTTTC. The V call is TRBV28, the J call TRBJ2-6; 11 nucleotides match TRBD1. J lost 0 bases, V lost 7 bases, and 11 bases had no gene match. Germline loops: CDR1 MDHEN, CDR2 SYDVKM. The CDR3 length is 19 residues.

The rearrangement uses TRBV6-1 and TRBJ1-6; 8 nucleotides match TRBD1. The CDR3 sequence is 16 residues long. V was pared by 0 bases and J by 6 bases, with 4 bases of the junction left unmatched. Germline-derived CDR1 and CDR2 are MNHNS and SASEGT. The CDR3 here is CASSEAMGTGNSPLHF. For the CDR3, the DNA is TGTGCCAGCAGTGAAGCGATGGGGACAGGTAATTCACCCCTCCACTTT.

The CDR3 DNA reads TGCGCCAGCAGTGACCAGGGTGAAGCTTTCTTT. Translated, it gives CASSDQGEAFF. The chain has TRBV10-2 and TRBJ1-1; tentatively, D is TRBD1 (5 bases). The CDR3 runs to 11 residues. The V gene's germline CDR1 is WSHSY and CDR2 SAAADI. V lost 3 bases to trimming and J lost 7 bases, with 6 bases between them.

There are a few counts of this clone. A far bigger clonotype differs at one base, so this is likely a read error. Additional DNA sequences in this sample encode the identical CDR3. The V call is TRBV6-4, the J call TRBJ1-6; tentative D call: TRBD1 (5 bases). The CDR3 sequence is 17 residues long. Trimming took 7 bases from V and 7 from J, leaving 23 bases between them. Per germline, CDR1 MRHNA and CDR2 SNTAGT. CDR3 amino acids: CASILTRGRRGNSPLHF. The CDR3 DNA reads as TGTGCCAGCATCCTTACCCGGGGTCGTCGGGGGAATTCACCCCTCCACTTT.

CDR3 sequence: CASSESYEQYF. DNA of the CDR3: TGTGCCAGCAGTGAGTCCTACGAGCAGTACTTC. This sequence joins TRBV6-1 and TRBJ2-5; D gene ambiguous. The end of the DNA fits TRBJ2-7 better, so the J call may be wrong. This CDR3 is built from 11 residues. CDR1 and CDR2 from the germline V gene are MNHNS and SASEGT.

The V gene is TRBV27, the J gene TRBJ1-1; unclear D gene. Germline CDR1 is MNHEY and CDR2 is SMNVEV (reference sequence). The length of the CDR3 is 14 residues. V was cut by 0 bases and J by 1 base, with 6 bases left in between. CDR3 residues: CASSLSPTNTEAFF. For the CDR3, the DNA is TGTGCCAGCAGTTTATCCCCTACGAACACTGAAGCTTTCTTT.

The chain links TRBV6-5 to TRBJ1-2, with 7 bases that match TRBD1. Germline V CDR1 and CDR2: MNHEY, SVGAGI. This CDR3 region has 15 residues. V gave up 6 bases and J gave up 0 bases; unmatched junction bases: 7. The CDR3 reads CASRSPGQANYGYTF. CDR3 sequence (DNA): TGTGCCAGCAGATCCCCCGGACAGGCTAACTATGGCTACACCTTC.

This chain links TRBV7-8 with TRBJ2-1; the match to TRBD2 covers 7 bases. V trimming: 3 bases; J trimming: 5 bases; junction bases outside the gene matches: 10. Per the germline V gene, CDR1 is SGHVS and CDR2 is FQNEAQ. CDR3 length equals 16 residues. In nucleotides, the CDR3 is TGTGCCAGCAGCTTTTTGCAGCGGGGCCTTAACAATGAGCAGTTCTTC. Translating it yields CASSFLQRGLNNEQFF.

The V call is TRBV10-1, the J call TRBJ1-2; unclear D gene. CDR3 length equals 13 residues. V was cut by 2 bases and J by 8 bases, with 12 bases left in between. The germline gives CDR1 WNHNN, CDR2 SYGVQD (reference sequence). The CDR3 region is CASSENRLGGYTF. In DNA form, the CDR3 reads TGCGCCAGCAGTGAGAACAGATTGGGCGGCTACACCTTC.

This chain uses TRBV19 with TRBJ2-4, with D perhaps TRBD1 (5 bases). This CDR3 has 16 amino acids. Trimming pared 6 bases from V and 0 bases from J, leaving 15 bases between. Germline CDR1 and CDR2: LNHDA and SQIVND (reference sequence). The CDR3 sequence is CASRTGHDLAKNIQYF. CDR3 coding DNA: TGTGCCAGTAGAACAGGACACGATTTAGCCAAAAACATTCAGTACTTC.

This sequence joins TRBV5-8 and TRBJ1-1, with D unclear. The V gene's germline CDR1 is SGHTS and CDR2 YDEGEE. The CDR3 loop spans 17 amino acids. V lost 7 bases to trimming and J lost 1 base, with 23 bases between them. For the CDR3, the DNA is TGTGCCAGCGGTAGGGAGATCCCGGGAGCGTCGAACACTGAAGCTTTCTTT. Translation gives CASGREIPGASNTEAFF.

As for this clone: Relative to the germline gene, one junction end is altered; a read error may explain this. The chain joins TRBV29-1 to TRBJ2-1; D is uncertain. The germline V gene encodes CDR1 SQVTM and CDR2 ANQGSEA. This CDR3 spans 12 amino acids. The CDR3 spells CSAEGLDNEQFF. The CDR3 nucleotides read TGCAGCGCTGAAGGGCTGGACAATGAGCAGTTCTTC.

This clone was counted a few times. The chain uses TRBV11-2 and TRBJ2-7; TRBD1 matches at 9 bases. The CDR3 consists of 15 residues. Germline V gene lookup returns CDR1 SGHAT and CDR2 FQNNGV. The V gene end was trimmed by 4 bases and the J gene end by 5 bases; junction bases not matched to a gene: 9. This CDR3 reads CASSSSQGARDEQYF. CDR3 in DNA: TGTGCCAGCAGCTCCTCACAGGGGGCAAGGGACGAGCAGTACTTC.

J is TRBJ1-3 and V is TRBV15; D gene unclear. Trimming cost V 0 bases and J 8 bases, with 8 bases left between them. The CDR3 extends over 13 amino acids. The V gene's germline CDR1 is LNHNV and CDR2 YYDKDF (reference sequence). The CDR3 reads CATSRDYGDTIYF. Here the CDR3 DNA reads TGTGCCACCAGCAGAGATTACGGAGACACCATATATTTT.

The chain links TRBV28 to TRBJ2-7; TRBD2 might be the D (5 bases). Germline CDR1 MDHEN, CDR2 SYDVKM. Trimming pared 3 bases from V and 3 bases from J, leaving 6 bases between. CDR3 size: 12 residues. The CDR3 DNA reads as TGTGCCAGCAGTTTCCGGGGCTACGAGCAGTACTTC. Translated, it gives CASSFRGYEQYF.